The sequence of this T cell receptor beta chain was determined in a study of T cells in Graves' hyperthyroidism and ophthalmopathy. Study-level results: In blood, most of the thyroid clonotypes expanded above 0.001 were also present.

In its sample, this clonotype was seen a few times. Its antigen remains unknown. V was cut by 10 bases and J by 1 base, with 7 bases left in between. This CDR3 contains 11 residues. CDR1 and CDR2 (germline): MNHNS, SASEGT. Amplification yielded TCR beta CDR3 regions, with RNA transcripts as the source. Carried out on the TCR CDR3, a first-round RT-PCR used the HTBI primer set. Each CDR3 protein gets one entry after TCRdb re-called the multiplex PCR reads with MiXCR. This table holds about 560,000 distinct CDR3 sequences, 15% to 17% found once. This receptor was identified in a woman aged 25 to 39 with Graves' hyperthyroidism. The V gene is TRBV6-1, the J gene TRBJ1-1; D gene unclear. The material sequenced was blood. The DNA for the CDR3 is TGTGCCACTATTTCGAACACTGAAGCTTTCTTT. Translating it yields CATISNTEAFF.